This TCR beta chain is from a study of blood T cell repertoires in COVID-19. The wider study: Acute-phase and convalescent COVID-19 samples originated in the United States, Italy and Spain.

The authors' processing: Reference gene primer amplification gave estimated nucleated cell counts. Some clones are missing from TCRdb's copy, which holds only in-frame ones; the method was immunoSEQ multiplex PCR. V, J and clone size were drawn from that table, and D and trimming were deduced from the DNA. Of roughly 250,000 clones listed, about 80% are singletons. The V and J ends lost 5 bases and 5 bases respectively, with 18 bases between them. The CDR3 extends over 15 amino acids. This sequence joins TRBV6-7 and TRBJ1-1; D not resolved. TRBV6-7 is classed as an ORF, of uncertain function. Material for sequencing was peripheral blood. The sequence derives from a human donor in a cohort sampled during active COVID-19. The CDR3 sequence is CASSDPGSSGTEAFF. The DNA of the CDR3 is TGTGCCAGCAGTGACCCGGGTTCTTCGGGGACTGAAGCTTTCTTT.